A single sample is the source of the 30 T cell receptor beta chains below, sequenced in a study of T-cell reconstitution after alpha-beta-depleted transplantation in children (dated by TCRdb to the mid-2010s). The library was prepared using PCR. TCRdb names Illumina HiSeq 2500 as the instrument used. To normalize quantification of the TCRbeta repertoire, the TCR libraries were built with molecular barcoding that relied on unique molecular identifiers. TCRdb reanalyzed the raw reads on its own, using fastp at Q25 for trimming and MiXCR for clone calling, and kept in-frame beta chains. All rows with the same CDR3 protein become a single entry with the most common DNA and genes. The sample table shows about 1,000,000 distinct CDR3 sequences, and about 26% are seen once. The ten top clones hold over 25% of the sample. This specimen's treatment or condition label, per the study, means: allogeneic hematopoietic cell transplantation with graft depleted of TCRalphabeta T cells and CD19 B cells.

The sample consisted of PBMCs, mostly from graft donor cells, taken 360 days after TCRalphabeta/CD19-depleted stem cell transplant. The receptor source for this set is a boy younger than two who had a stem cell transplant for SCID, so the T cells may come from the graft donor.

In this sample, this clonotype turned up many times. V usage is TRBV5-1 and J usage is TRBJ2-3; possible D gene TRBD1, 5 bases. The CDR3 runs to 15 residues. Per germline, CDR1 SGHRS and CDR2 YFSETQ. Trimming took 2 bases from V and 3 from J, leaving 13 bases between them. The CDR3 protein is CASSFSQGGTDTQYF. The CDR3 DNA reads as TGCGCCAGCAGCTTTAGCCAGGGTGGGACAGATACGCAGTATTTT.

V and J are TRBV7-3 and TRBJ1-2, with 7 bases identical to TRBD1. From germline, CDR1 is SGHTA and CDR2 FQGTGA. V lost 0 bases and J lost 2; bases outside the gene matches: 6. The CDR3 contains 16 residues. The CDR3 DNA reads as TGTGCCAGCAGCTTAACCGGAACAGGGGAGAACTATGGCTACACCTTC. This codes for CASSLTGTGENYGYTF. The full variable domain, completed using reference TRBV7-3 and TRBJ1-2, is GAGVSQTPSNKVTEKGKYVELRCDPISGHTALYWYRQSLGQGPEFLIYFQGTGAADDSGLPNDRFFAVRPEGSVSTLKIQRTERGDSAVYLCASSLTGTGENYGYTFGSGTRLTVV.

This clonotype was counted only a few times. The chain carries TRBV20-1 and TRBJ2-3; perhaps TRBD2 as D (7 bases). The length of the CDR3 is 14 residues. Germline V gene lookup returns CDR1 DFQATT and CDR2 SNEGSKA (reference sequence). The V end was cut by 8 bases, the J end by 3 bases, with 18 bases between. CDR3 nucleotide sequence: TGCAGTCCCCGGAGGGGGGGTGAAACAGATACGCAGTATTTT. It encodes CSPRRGGETDTQYF.

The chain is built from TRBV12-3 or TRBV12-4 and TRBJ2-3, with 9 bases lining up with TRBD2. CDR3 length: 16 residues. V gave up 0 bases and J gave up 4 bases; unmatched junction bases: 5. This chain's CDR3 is CASSLARRGGADTQYF. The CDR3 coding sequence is TGTGCCAGCAGTTTAGCGCGGCGGGGGGGGGCAGATACGCAGTATTTT.

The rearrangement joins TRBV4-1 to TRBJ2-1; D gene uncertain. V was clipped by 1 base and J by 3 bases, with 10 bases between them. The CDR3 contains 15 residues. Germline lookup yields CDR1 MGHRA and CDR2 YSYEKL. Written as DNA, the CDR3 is TGCGCCAGCAGCCAAGTCGCCCTGTTCTACAATGAGCAGTTCTTC. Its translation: CASSQVALFYNEQFF.

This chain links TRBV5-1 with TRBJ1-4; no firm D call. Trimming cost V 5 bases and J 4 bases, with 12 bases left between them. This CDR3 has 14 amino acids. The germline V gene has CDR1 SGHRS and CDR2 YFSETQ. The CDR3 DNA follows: TGCGCCAGCAGTCTCCCAGGAGTTAATGAAAAACTGTTTTTT. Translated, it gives CASSLPGVNEKLFF.

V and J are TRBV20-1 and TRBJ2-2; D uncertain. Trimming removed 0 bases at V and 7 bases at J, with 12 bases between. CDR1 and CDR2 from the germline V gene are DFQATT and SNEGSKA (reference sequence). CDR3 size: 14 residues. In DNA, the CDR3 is TGCAGTGCTAGAGAGAGGAGCGTTCACGGGGAGCTGTTTTTT. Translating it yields CSARERSVHGELFF.

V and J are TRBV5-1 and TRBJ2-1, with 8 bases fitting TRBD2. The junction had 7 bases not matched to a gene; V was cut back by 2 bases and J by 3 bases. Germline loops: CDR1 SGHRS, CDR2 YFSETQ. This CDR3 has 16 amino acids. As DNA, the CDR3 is TGCGCCAGCAGCTTAGGGTCAGCGGGGGTCTACAATGAGCAGTTCTTC. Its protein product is CASSLGSAGVYNEQFF.

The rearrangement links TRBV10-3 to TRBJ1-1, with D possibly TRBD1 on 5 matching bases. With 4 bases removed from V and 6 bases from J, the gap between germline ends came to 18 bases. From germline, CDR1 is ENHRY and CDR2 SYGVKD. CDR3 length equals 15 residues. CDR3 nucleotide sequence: TGTGCCATCAGTGTTCGTAAAGGCCGGGACGCTGAAGCTTTCTTT. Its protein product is CAISVRKGRDAEAFF.

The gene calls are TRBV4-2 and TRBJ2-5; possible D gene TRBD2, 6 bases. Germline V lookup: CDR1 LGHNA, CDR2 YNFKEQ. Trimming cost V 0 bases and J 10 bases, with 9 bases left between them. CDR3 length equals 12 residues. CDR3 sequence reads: CASSQDGTFQYF. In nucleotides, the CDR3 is TGTGCCAGCAGCCAAGATGGGACTTTCCAGTACTTC.

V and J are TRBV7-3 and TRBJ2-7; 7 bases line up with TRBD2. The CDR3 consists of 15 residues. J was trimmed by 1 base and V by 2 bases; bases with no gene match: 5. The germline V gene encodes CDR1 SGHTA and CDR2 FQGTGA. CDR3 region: CASSLVRGSSYEQYF. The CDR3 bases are TGTGCCAGCAGCTTAGTGCGGGGGAGTTCCTACGAGCAGTACTTC.

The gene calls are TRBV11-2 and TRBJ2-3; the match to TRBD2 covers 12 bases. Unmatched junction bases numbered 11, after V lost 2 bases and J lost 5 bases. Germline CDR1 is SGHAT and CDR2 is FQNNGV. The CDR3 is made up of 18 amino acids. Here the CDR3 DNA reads TGTGCCAGCAGCTTAAGACTAGCGGGGGTTCTGGCCGTAGATACGCAGTATTTT. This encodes CASSLRLAGVLAVDTQYF. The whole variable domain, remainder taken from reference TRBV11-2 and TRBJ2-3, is EAGVAQSPRYKIIEKRQSVAFWCNPISGHATLYWYQQILGQGPKLLIQFQNNGVVDDSQLPKDRFSAERLKGVDSTLKIQPAKLEDSAVYLCASSLRLAGVLAVDTQYFGPGTRLTVL.

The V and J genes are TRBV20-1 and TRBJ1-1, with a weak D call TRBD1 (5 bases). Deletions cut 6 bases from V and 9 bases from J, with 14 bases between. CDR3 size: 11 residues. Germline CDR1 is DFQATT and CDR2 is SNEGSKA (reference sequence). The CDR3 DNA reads TGCAGTGCCCCGTCACAGGAGAAAGCTTTCTTT. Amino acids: CSAPSQEKAFF.

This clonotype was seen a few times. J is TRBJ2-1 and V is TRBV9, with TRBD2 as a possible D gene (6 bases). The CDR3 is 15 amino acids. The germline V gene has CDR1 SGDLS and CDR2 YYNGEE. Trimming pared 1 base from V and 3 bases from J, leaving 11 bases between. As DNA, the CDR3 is TGTGCCAGCAGCGTATACGGGGGAGGCTACAATGAGCAGTTCTTC. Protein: CASSVYGGGYNEQFF.

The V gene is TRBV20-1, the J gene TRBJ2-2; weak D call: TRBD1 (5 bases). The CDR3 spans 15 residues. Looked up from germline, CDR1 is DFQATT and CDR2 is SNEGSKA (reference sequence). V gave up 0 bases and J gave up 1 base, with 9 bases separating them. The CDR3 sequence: CSARDGARNTGELFF. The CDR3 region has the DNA TGCAGTGCTAGAGATGGGGCTCGGAACACCGGGGAGCTGTTTTTT.

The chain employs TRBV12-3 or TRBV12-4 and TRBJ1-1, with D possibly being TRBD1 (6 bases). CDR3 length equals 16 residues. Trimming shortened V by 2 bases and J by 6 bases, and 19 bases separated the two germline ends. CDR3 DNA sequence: TGTGCCAGCAGTTTATATTTGCGGGGAACAGGGCCTGAAGCTTTCTTT. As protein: CASSLYLRGTGPEAFF.

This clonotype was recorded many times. The DNA of the CDR3 is TGTGCCAGCTCACTTGGGACAGTCGCCTACGAGCAGTACTTC. Amino acid sequence: CASSLGTVAYEQYF. V is TRBV18 and J is TRBJ2-7, with 7 bases lining up with TRBD1. This CDR3 comprises 14 residues. The germline CDR1 and CDR2 sequences are KGHSH and LQKENI. The V gene end was trimmed by 4 bases and the J gene end by 2 bases; junction bases not matched to a gene: 5.

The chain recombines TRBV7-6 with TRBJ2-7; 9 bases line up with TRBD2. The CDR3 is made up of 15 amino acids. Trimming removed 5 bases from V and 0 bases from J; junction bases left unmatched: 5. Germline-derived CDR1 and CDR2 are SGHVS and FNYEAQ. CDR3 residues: CASSPAGGDSYEQYF. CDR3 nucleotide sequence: TGTGCCAGCAGCCCCGCGGGGGGGGACTCCTACGAGCAGTACTTC.

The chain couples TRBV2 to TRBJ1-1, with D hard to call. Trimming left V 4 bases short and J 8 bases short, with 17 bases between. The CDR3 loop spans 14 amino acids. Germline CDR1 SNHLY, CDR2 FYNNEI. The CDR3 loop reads CASSGITAGEEAFF. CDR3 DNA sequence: TGTGCCAGCAGTGGGATTACAGCCGGAGAGGAAGCTTTCTTT.

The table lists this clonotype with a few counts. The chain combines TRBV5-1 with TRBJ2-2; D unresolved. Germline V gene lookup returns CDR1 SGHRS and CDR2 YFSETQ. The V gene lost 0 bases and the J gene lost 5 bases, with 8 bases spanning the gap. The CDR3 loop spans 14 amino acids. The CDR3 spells CASSLGSKTGELFF. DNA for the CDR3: TGCGCCAGCAGCTTGGGTAGCAAGACCGGGGAGCTGTTTTTT.

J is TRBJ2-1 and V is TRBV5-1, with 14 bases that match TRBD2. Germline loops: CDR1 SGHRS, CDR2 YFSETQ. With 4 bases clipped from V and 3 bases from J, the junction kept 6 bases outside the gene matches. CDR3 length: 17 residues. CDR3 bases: TGCGCCAGCAGCCGGGGACTAGCGGGGGAATTCTACAATGAGCAGTTCTTC. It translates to CASSRGLAGEFYNEQFF.

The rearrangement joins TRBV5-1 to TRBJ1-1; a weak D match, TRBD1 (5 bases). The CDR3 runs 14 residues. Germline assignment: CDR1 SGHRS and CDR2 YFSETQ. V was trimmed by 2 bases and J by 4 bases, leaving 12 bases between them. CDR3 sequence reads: CASSFGRQTTEAFF. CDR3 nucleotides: TGCGCCAGCAGCTTTGGTCGACAGACCACTGAAGCTTTCTTT.

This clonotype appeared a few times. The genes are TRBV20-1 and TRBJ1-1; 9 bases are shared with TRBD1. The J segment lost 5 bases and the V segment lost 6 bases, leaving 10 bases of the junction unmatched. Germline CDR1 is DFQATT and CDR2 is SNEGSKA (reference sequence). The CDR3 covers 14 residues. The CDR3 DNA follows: TGCAGTGCCCTGAAAGTACAGGGGGCGACTGAAGCTTTCTTT. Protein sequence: CSALKVQGATEAFF.

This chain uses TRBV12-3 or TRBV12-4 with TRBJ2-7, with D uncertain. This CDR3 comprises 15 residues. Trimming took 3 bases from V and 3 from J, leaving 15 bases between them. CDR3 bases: TGTGCCAGCAGTTTTAGGGCGGTAGCACACTACGAGCAGTACTTC. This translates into CASSFRAVAHYEQYF.

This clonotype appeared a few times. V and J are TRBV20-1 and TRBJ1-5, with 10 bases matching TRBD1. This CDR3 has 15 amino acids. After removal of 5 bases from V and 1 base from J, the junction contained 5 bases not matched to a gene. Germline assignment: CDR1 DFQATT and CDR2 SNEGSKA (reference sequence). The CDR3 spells CSALDRGHSNQPQHF. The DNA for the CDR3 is TGCAGTGCTCTCGACAGGGGGCACAGCAATCAGCCCCAGCATTTT.

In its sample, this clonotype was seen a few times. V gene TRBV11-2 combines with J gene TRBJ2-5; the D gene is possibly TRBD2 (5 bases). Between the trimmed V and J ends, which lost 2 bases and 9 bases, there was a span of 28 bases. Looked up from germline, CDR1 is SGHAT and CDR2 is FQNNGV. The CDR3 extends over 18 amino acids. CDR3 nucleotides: TGTGCCAGCAGCTTAACCGGGAATCGGGGATGGACGGAGTTGGCCCAGTACTTC. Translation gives CASSLTGNRGWTELAQYF.

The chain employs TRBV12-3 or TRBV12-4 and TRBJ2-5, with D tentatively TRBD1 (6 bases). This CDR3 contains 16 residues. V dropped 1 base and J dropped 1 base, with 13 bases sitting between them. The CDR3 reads CASSLGVGRGQETQYF. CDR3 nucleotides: TGTGCCAGCAGTTTAGGCGTCGGCAGGGGCCAAGAGACCCAGTACTTC.

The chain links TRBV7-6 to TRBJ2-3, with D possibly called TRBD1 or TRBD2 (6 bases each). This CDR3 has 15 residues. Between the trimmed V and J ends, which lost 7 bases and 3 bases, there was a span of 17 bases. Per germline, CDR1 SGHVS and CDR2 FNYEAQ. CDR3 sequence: CASTQTGGPTDTQYF. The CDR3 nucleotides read TGTGCCAGCACCCAAACTGGGGGGCCAACAGATACGCAGTATTTT.

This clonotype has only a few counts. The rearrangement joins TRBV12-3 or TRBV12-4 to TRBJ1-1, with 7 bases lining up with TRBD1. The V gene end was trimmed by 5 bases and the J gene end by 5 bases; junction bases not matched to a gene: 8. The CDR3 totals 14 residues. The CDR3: CASSPRGGSTEAFF. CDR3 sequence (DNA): TGTGCCAGCAGTCCCCGAGGGGGCTCAACTGAAGCTTTCTTT.

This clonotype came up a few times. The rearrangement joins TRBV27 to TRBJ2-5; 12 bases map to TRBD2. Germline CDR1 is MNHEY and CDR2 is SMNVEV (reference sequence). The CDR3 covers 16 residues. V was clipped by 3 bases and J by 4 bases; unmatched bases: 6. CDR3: CASSFRLAGAPETQYF. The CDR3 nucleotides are TGTGCCAGCAGTTTCCGACTAGCGGGGGCCCCAGAGACCCAGTACTTC.